Listed here are 19 T cell receptor beta chains from one sample, sequenced in a study of blood T cells in healthy people across ages. A sample-barcoded 5' primer and a J-beta primer mix were used in a second PCR of about 7 to 12 cycles. TCRdb re-derived calls from the 5' RACE reads in MiXCR, one entry per CDR3 protein. In the table there are about 1,500,000 distinct CDR3 sequences, 28% of which are singletons. The specimen sequenced was blood. The origin of the receptors is a woman aged 25 to 45 in good health.

This clonotype was observed a handful of times. V usage is TRBV10-3 and J usage is TRBJ2-3, with D unclear. V gave up 1 base and J gave up 0 bases, with 8 bases separating them. This CDR3 spans 15 amino acids. Germline CDR1 and CDR2: ENHRY and SYGVKD. Written as DNA, the CDR3 is TGTGCCATCAGTGAGTTTGGCGGAAGCACAGATACGCAGTATTTT. Protein sequence: CAISEFGGSTDTQYF.

Details on this clonotype: Germline is not matched at one junction end, which may reflect a read error. The chain uses TRBV4-1 and TRBJ2-5; D is uncertain. Germline values: CDR1 MGHRA, CDR2 YSYEKL. CDR3 length: 16 amino acids. CDR3 amino acids: CAGSQSGREYQETQYF. CDR3 DNA: TGCGCCGGCAGCCAATCGGGTCGAGAGTACCAAGAGACCCAGTACTTC.

With regard to this clonotype: Germline is not matched at one junction end, which may reflect a read error. The DNA for the CDR3 is TGTGCCGGCAGTAGAGACTCTCAAGAGACCCAGTACTTC. Its protein is CAGSRDSQETQYF. V usage is TRBV6-4 and J usage is TRBJ2-5; the D is unclear. The CDR3 runs to 13 residues. The V gene's germline CDR1 is MRHNA and CDR2 SNTAGT.

This chain's CDR3 is CASARTIQYSPLHF. CDR3 nucleotides: TGTGCCAGCGCCCGGACAATTCAATATTCACCCCTCCACTTT. V gene TRBV28 combines with J gene TRBJ1-6; possibly TRBD1 for D (5 bases). This CDR3 region has 14 residues. The V and J ends lost 8 bases and 8 bases respectively, with 16 bases between them. Looked up from germline, CDR1 is MDHEN and CDR2 is SYDVKM.

This clonotype was seen at least ten times. The chain has TRBV10-3 and TRBJ2-3, with D maybe TRBD2 (5 bases). V lost 8 bases, J lost 0 bases, and 9 bases lay in between. The CDR3 has 13 residues. Germline-derived CDR1 and CDR2 are ENHRY and SYGVKD. Here the CDR3 DNA reads TGTGCCATCCAACGGACTAGCACAGATACGCAGTATTTT. Translated, it gives CAIQRTSTDTQYF.

This clonotype was observed a few times. The chain links TRBV29-1 to TRBJ2-1; weak D call: TRBD2 (7 bases). V lost 1 base and J lost 10, with 14 bases in between. The germline V gene has CDR1 SQVTM and CDR2 ANQGSEA. The CDR3 is 13 residues long. The CDR3 bases are TGCAGCGTTGAAGTTGGTCGGGGGGCCGAGCAGTTCTTC. It encodes CSVEVGRGAEQFF.

Ten or more counts support this clonotype. The chain couples TRBV20-1 to TRBJ2-1, with 7 positions matching TRBD2. The V gene end was trimmed by 0 bases and the J gene end by 7 bases; junction bases not matched to a gene: 6. The CDR3 contains 14 residues. Germline CDR1 DFQATT, CDR2 SNEGSKA (reference sequence). The CDR3: CSARDRPGGNEQFF. The CDR3, as DNA: TGCAGTGCTAGAGATAGGCCCGGGGGGAATGAGCAGTTCTTC.

The chain is built from TRBV6-5 and TRBJ1-3; D gene uncertain. Looked up from germline, CDR1 is MNHEY and CDR2 is SVGAGI. V lost 4 bases, J lost 0 bases, and 10 bases lay in between. The CDR3 is made up of 15 amino acids. As DNA, the CDR3 is TGTGCCAGCAGTTCCGCTCCGGGCTCTGGAAACACCATATATTTT. Encoded protein: CASSSAPGSGNTIYF.

This clonotype was observed a handful of times. The J gene is TRBJ2-1, the V gene TRBV12-3 or TRBV12-4; TRBD2 aligns across 9 bases. V lost 9 bases and J lost 6; bases outside the gene matches: 9. This CDR3 contains 14 residues. This chain's CDR3 is CASHSAGGVNEQFF. The CDR3 nucleotides are TGTGCCAGTCATTCAGCGGGAGGAGTCAATGAGCAGTTCTTC.

Regarding this clonotype: This may be a read error: a much more frequent sequence differs by one nucleotide. The DNA of the CDR3 is TGTGCCAGCAGCTTTCACAGAACCTACGAGCAGTACTTC. This codes for CASSFHRTYEQYF. This chain joins TRBV7-8 and TRBJ2-4; no definite D call. The J call could be wrong; TRBJ2-7 is a better fit for the DNA end. The CDR3 spans 13 residues. Germline assignment: CDR1 SGHVS and CDR2 FQNEAQ.

On this clonotype itself: This could be a read error, since a much larger clone is one nucleotide away. This chain connects TRBV12-3 or TRBV12-4 to TRBJ2-7; 8 positions match TRBD2. The V segment lost 5 bases and the J segment 10 bases; nucleotides outside the gene matches: 25. The CDR3 has 18 amino acids. CDR3: CASSPRGAGLGGGEIQYF. The CDR3 DNA follows: TGTGCCAGCAGTCCACGAGGGGCGGGACTAGGAGGGGGAGAGATCCAGTACTTC.

The chain joins TRBV7-2 to TRBJ2-3, with unresolved D. The CDR3 loop spans 14 amino acids. Between the trimmed V and J ends, which lost 2 bases and 4 bases, there was a span of 10 bases. Per the germline V gene, CDR1 is SGHTA and CDR2 is FQGNSA. The CDR3 spells CASSLTLQADTQYF. The CDR3, as DNA: TGTGCCAGCAGCTTAACCCTACAAGCAGATACGCAGTATTTT.

This clonotype appeared many times. The chain couples TRBV29-1 to TRBJ2-1; D not resolved. The germline CDR1 and CDR2 sequences are SQVTM and ANQGSEA. V was pared by 3 bases and J by 0 bases, with 12 bases between. The CDR3 is made up of 15 amino acids. The CDR3 loop reads CSVDVQALSYNEQFF. The DNA of the CDR3 is TGCAGCGTTGATGTCCAGGCACTCTCCTACAATGAGCAGTTCTTC.

This chain connects TRBV18 to TRBJ1-5; 7 nucleotides agree with TRBD1. The CDR3 is made up of 16 amino acids. Trimming at V came to 6 bases and at J to 6 bases, leaving 14 bases not matched to a gene. Looked up from germline, CDR1 is KGHSH and CDR2 is LQKENI. Written as DNA, the CDR3 is TGTGCCAGCTCTACGCAGGGGGGCCTGTATCCTCAGCCCCAGCATTTT. It specifies CASSTQGGLYPQPQHF.

The rearrangement links TRBV20-1 to TRBJ1-6; D is perhaps TRBD1 (5 bases). V lost 3 bases and J lost 8, with 14 bases in between. The V gene's germline CDR1 is DFQATT and CDR2 SNEGSKA (reference sequence). The CDR3 is 14 amino acids. In nucleotides, the CDR3 is TGCAGTGCTAGGAGGGGCCTGAAGGATTCACCCCTCCACTTT. This translates into CSARRGLKDSPLHF.

This clonotype was observed many times. This chain uses TRBV29-1 with TRBJ2-5; TRBD2 might be the D (6 bases). Germline V lookup: CDR1 SQVTM, CDR2 ANQGSEA. Deletions cut 1 base from V and 4 bases from J, with 13 bases between. The CDR3 is 14 amino acids. The CDR3 sequence: CSVEGHRRGETQYF. In nucleotides, the CDR3 is TGCAGCGTTGAAGGCCACAGGAGGGGAGAGACCCAGTACTTC.

This rearrangement joins TRBV19 to TRBJ2-7; 8 bases align to TRBD1. This CDR3 comprises 16 residues. Germline CDR1 LNHDA, CDR2 SQIVND (reference sequence). Trimming removed 5 bases from V and 1 base from J; junction bases left unmatched: 10. CDR3 protein: CASSSVGQATSYEQYF. The CDR3 DNA follows: TGTGCCAGTAGTTCTGTGGGACAGGCAACATCCTACGAGCAGTACTTC.

This clonotype was seen repeatedly, ten times or more. The rearrangement links TRBV25-1 to TRBJ2-1, with 10 bases fitting TRBD1. The CDR3 has 15 amino acids. CDR1 is MGHDK, CDR2 SYGVNS, per germline. With 8 bases clipped from V and 8 bases from J, the junction kept 12 bases outside the gene matches. The DNA of the CDR3 is TGTGCCAGCTCCTCCACCGGGACAGGGGTCGATGAGCAGTTCTTC. It yields the protein CASSSTGTGVDEQFF. Looking up the rest from reference TRBV25-1 and TRBJ2-1 gives the full variable domain: EADIYQTPRYLVIGTGKKITLECSQTMGHDKMYWYQQDPGMELHLIHYSYGVNSTEKGDLSSESTVSRIRTEHFPLTLESARPSHTSQYLCASSSTGTGVDEQFFGPGTRLTVL.

This clonotype was seen a few times. V gene TRBV9 combines with J gene TRBJ2-1; the D gene is possibly TRBD1 (5 bases). This CDR3 comprises 13 residues. Trimming removed 0 bases from V and 9 bases from J, with 10 bases in between. The germline gives CDR1 SGDLS, CDR2 YYNGEE. The CDR3 DNA follows: TGTGCCAGCAGCGTAGCTGGGGCTGCTGAGCAGTTCTTC. As protein: CASSVAGAAEQFF.